These 5 T cell receptor beta chains originate from one sample sequenced in a study of post-analysis software for immune sequencing data. Study-wide results and limits: Comparison of patients with controls showed five or six TRBV segments more frequent in patients, TRBV5-6, TRBV5-1 and TRBV20-1 among them.

The antigens these receptors bind are not known. cDNA libraries of TCR beta carried unique molecular identifiers. TCRdb re-called the PCR reads with MiXCR, one entry per CDR3 protein. The table lists 150,000 to 200,000 distinct CDR3 sequences, approximately 31% of them singletons. Material: blood. The origin of the receptors is a girl between 10 and 17 years old with multiple sclerosis.

With regard to this clonotype: Given a much more abundant clone one base away, this may be a read error. This chain connects TRBV3-1 to TRBJ2-3, with 8 positions matching TRBD2. The CDR3 totals 13 residues. Germline V gives CDR1 LGHDT, CDR2 YNNKEL (reference sequence). The CDR3 region is CVSSRGGADTQYF. Written as DNA, the CDR3 is TGTGTCAGCAGCCGGGGGGGAGCAGATACGCAGTATTTT.

The V gene is TRBV20-1, the J gene TRBJ2-1; perhaps TRBD1 as D (5 bases). This CDR3 has 12 amino acids. Germline V gives CDR1 DFQATT, CDR2 SNEGSKA (reference sequence). Trimming removed 7 bases from V and 8 bases from J, with 15 bases in between. The CDR3 bases are TGCAGTGGTAGGAAGGGGCGTCATGAGCAGTTCTTC. The encoded protein is CSGRKGRHEQFF.

This clonotype was detected only once. A much bigger clone sits one base away, suggesting this may be a read error. J is TRBJ2-1 and V is TRBV28, with TRBD2 matching 14 bases. J gave up 5 bases and V 11 bases, and 11 bases lay outside the gene matches. Germline CDR1 reads MDHEN; CDR2 reads SYDVKM. CDR3 length equals 16 residues. CDR3 protein: CACGTSGRGWHNEQFF. In DNA form, the CDR3 reads TGTGCCTGTGGGACTAGCGGGAGAGGATGGCACAATGAGCAGTTCTTC.

The rearrangement uses TRBV12-5 and TRBJ2-4; D unclear. The closer fit of TRBJ2-7 to the DNA end suggests the J call may be wrong. Germline V gene data show CDR1 as LGHNT and CDR2 as FRNRAP. This CDR3 is built from 14 residues. DNA of the CDR3: TGTGCTAGTGCCCCGGATCCAAACATATACGAGCAGTACTTC. It specifies CASAPDPNIYEQYF.

This clonotype was detected only a few times. The genes are TRBV6-5 and TRBJ1-1; TRBD1 is a possible D gene (6 bases). This CDR3 has 16 residues. V shed 6 bases and J shed 3 bases, with 20 bases lying between them. Germline assignment: CDR1 MNHEY and CDR2 SVGAGI. The CDR3 DNA is TGTGCCAGCAGCCTCCGCGGGGGCTCGATGGACACTGAAGCTTTCTTT. Protein sequence: CASSLRGGSMDTEAFF.